The T cell receptor beta chain under discussion was sequenced for a study of patients and donors after allogeneic stem cell transplantation. TCRdb re-analysed the RT-PCR reads in MiXCR, keeping a single row per CDR3 protein. The table records fewer than 250,000 distinct CDR3 sequences, roughly 15% of them present only once. This clonotype was recorded a few times. Germline CDR1 is SNHLY and CDR2 is FYNNEI. Trimming cost V 6 bases and J 0 bases, with 12 bases left between them. This CDR3 is built from 15 residues. The sample comprised blood, either unsorted or a sorted T cell fraction (not recorded which). The sequence was obtained from a human donor who was either an allogeneic HSCT recipient or a stem cell or donor lymphocyte infusion donor (not recorded which). It is not recorded whose cells these are; they may come from a transplant donor. The chain employs TRBV2 and TRBJ1-5, with D unclear. The CDR3 loop is CASRREHTSNQPQHF. The CDR3 DNA reads TGTGCCAGCAGGAGGGAGCATACTAGCAATCAGCCCCAGCATTTT.